What follows are 6 T cell receptor beta chains derived from one specimen sequenced in a study of cytomegalovirus exposure and HLA in healthy donors. Amplification used 60 Vbeta primers and 13 Jbeta primers. TCRdb keeps only in-frame clones here, not all; method: immunoSEQ multiplex PCR. The profile shows around 200,000 clones, 70% to 85% of them singletons. Sequencing was carried out using PBMCs. Every receptor here comes from a girl aged 2 to 10 in good health and CMV-seropositive.

The CDR3 nucleotides read TGTGCCAGCAGCAACCGGGACAGGGGTGTTTATGGCTACACCTTC. Amino acids: CASSNRDRGVYGYTF. V is TRBV6-5 and J is TRBJ1-2, with 10 bases identical to TRBD1. The CDR3 is 15 residues long. Germline trimming cut 6 bases from V and 5 bases from J; bases unmatched to any gene: 9. Germline V lookup: CDR1 MNHEY, CDR2 SVGAGI.

This chain connects TRBV9 to TRBJ2-3; TRBD2 might be the D (5 bases). Trimming cost V 0 bases and J 0 bases, with 8 bases left between them. This CDR3 has 15 residues. Germline values: CDR1 SGDLS, CDR2 YYNGEE. CDR3 nucleotides: TGTGCCAGCAGCGTAGGGTGGACTAGCACAGATACGCAGTATTTT. Protein product: CASSVGWTSTDTQYF.

The V and J genes are TRBV15 and TRBJ2-2; D is perhaps TRBD1 (6 bases). Germline CDR1 LNHNV, CDR2 YYDKDF (reference sequence). V dropped 1 base and J dropped 0 bases, with 12 bases sitting between them. The CDR3 has 17 amino acids. The CDR3 loop is CATSRGWGTSNTGELFF. The CDR3 DNA sequence: TGTGCCACCAGCAGAGGATGGGGGACATCGAACACCGGGGAGCTGTTTTTT.

V and J are TRBV9 and TRBJ2-2, with 11 positions matching TRBD2. V was clipped by 4 bases and J by 2 bases; unmatched bases: 4. CDR1 and CDR2 (germline): SGDLS, YYNGEE. CDR3 length: 16 residues. The CDR3 bases are TGTGCCAGCAGCCCTGGGACTAGCGGAAACACCGGGGAGCTGTTTTTT. Translation gives CASSPGTSGNTGELFF.

The rearrangement joins TRBV30 to TRBJ2-7; D is undetermined. Germline assignment: CDR1 GTSNPN and CDR2 SVGIG (reference sequence). Trimming took 2 bases from V and 5 from J, leaving 16 bases between them. This CDR3 spans 14 amino acids. The CDR3 is CAWSPSSLEHEQYF. The CDR3 DNA reads TGTGCCTGGAGTCCCTCCTCACTCGAACACGAGCAGTACTTC.

V and J are TRBV6-1 and TRBJ1-5; 7 bases match TRBD1. Unmatched junction bases numbered 3, after V lost 0 bases and J lost 7 bases. Germline-derived CDR1 and CDR2 are MNHNS and SASEGT. The CDR3 extends over 14 amino acids. CDR3 loop: CASSEAQGIQPQHF. The CDR3 DNA sequence: TGTGCCAGCAGTGAAGCACAGGGGATACAGCCCCAGCATTTT.